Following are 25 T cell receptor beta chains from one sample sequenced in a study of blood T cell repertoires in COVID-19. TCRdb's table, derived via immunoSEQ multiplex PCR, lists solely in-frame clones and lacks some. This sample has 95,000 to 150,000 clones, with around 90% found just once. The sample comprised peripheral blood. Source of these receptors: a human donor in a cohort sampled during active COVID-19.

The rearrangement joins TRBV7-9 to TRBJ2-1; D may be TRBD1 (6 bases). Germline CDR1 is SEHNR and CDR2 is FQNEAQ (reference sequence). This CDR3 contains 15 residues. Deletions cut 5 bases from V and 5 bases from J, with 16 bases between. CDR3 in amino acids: CASSPPNRVNNEQFF. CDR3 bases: TGTGCCAGCAGCCCCCCGAACAGGGTTAACAATGAGCAGTTCTTC.

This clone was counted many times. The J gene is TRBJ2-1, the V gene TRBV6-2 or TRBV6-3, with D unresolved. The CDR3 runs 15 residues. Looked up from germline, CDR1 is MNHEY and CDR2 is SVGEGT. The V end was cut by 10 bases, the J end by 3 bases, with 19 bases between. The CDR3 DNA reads TGTGCCATCTGCCCCCCTGGCGGCGGCTACAATGAGCAGTTCTTC. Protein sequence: CAICPPGGGYNEQFF.

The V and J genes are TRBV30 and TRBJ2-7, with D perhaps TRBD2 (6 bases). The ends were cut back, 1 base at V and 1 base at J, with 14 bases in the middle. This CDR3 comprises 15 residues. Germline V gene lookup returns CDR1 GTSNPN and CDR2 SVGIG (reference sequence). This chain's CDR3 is CAWSAGTGVSYEQYF. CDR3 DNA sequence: TGTGCCTGGAGTGCCGGGACTGGGGTTTCCTACGAGCAGTACTTC.

Written as DNA, the CDR3 is TGTGCCAGCAGCGGGACTAGCGGTTCGCCCGGGGAGCTGTTTTTT. Residues: CASSGTSGSPGELFF. This sequence joins TRBV7-2 and TRBJ2-2, with 11 bases matching TRBD2. V was clipped by 5 bases and J by 6 bases; unmatched bases: 5. Germline loops: CDR1 SGHTA, CDR2 FQGNSA. This CDR3 has 15 residues.

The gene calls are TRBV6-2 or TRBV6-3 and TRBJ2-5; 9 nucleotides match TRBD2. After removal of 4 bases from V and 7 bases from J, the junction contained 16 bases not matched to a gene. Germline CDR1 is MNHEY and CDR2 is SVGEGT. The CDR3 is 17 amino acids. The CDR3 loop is CASSSSLSSGAVGTQYF. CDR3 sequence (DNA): TGTGCCAGCAGTTCAAGTCTTTCTAGCGGGGCCGTGGGGACCCAGTACTTC.

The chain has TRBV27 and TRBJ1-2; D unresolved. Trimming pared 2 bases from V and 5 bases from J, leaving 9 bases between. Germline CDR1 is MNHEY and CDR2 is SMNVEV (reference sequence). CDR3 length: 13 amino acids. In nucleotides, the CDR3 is TGTGCCAGCAGTTTAAGTTGGCGGTATGGCTACACCTTC. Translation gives CASSLSWRYGYTF.

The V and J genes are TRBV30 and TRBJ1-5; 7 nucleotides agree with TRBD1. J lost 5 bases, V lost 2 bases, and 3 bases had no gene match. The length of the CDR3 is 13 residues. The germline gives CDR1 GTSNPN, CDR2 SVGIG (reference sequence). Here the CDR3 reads CAWSIDRDQPQHF. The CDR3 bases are TGTGCCTGGAGTATAGACAGGGATCAGCCCCAGCATTTT. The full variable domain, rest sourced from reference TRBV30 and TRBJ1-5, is SQTIHQWPATLVQPVGSPLSLECTVEGTSNPNLYWYRQAAGRGLQLLFYSVGIGQISSEVPQNLSASRPQDRQFILSSKKLLLSDSGFYLCAWSIDRDQPQHFGDGTRLSIL.

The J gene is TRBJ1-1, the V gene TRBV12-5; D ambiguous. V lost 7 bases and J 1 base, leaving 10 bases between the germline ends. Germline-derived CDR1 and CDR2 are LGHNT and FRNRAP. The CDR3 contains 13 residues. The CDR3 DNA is TGTGCTAGTGTTCCCCCCCGGAACACTGAAGCTTTCTTT. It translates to CASVPPRNTEAFF.

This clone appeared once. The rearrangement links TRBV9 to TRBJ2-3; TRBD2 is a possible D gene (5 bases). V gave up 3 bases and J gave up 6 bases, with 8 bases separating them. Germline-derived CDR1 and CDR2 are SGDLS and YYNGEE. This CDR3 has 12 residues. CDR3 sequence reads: CASSAGLDTQYF. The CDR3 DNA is TGTGCCAGCAGCGCGGGATTGGATACGCAGTATTTT.

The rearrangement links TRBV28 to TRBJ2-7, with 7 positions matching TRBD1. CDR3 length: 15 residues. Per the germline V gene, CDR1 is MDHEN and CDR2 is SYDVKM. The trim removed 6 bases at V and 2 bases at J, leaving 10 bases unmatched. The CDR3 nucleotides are TGTGCCAGCAGCACCGACAGGGAATGGCCCTACGAGCAGTACTTC. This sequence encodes CASSTDREWPYEQYF.

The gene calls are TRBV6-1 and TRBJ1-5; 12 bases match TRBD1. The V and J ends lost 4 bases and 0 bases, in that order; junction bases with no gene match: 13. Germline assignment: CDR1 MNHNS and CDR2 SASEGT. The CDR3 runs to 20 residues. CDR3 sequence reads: CASSGSPGQGALLSNQPQHF. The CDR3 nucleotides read TGTGCCAGCAGTGGTTCTCCGGGACAGGGGGCTTTACTTAGCAATCAGCCCCAGCATTTT.

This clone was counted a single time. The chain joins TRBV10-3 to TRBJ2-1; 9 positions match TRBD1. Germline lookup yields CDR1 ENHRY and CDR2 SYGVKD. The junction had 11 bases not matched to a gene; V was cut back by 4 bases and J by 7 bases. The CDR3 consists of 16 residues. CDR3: CAISANPGTGKNEQFF. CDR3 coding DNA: TGTGCCATCAGTGCTAACCCCGGGACAGGGAAAAATGAGCAGTTCTTC.

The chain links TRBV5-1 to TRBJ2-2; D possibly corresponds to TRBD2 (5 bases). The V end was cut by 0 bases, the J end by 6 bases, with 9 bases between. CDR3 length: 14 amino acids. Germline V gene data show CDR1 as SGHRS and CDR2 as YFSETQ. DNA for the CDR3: TGCGCCAGCAGCTTGGAATCGGGATCCGGGGAGCTGTTTTTT. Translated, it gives CASSLESGSGELFF.

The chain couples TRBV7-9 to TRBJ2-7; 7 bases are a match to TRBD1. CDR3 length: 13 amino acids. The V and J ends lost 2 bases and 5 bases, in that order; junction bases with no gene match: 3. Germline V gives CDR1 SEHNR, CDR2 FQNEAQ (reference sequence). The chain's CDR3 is CASSLSQGDEQYF. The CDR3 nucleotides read TGTGCCAGCAGCTTATCCCAGGGGGACGAGCAGTACTTC.

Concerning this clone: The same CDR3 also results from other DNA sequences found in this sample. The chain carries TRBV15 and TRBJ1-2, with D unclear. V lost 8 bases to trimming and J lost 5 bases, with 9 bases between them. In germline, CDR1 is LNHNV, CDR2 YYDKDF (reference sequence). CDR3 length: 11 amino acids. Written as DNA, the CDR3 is TGTGCCACCGGAGGCGGTTATGGCTACACCTTC. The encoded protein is CATGGGYGYTF.

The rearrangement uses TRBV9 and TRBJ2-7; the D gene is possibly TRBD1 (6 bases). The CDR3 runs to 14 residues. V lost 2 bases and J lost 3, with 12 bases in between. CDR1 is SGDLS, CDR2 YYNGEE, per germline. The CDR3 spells CASSVGQTYYEQYF. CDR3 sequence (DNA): TGTGCCAGCAGCGTCGGACAGACCTACTACGAGCAGTACTTC.

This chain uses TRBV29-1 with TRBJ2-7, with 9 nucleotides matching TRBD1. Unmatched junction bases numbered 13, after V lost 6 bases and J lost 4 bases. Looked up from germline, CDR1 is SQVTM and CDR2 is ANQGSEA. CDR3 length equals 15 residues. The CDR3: CSVDQGTGTGYEQYF. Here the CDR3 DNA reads TGCAGCGTGGACCAAGGGACAGGGACAGGATACGAGCAGTACTTC.

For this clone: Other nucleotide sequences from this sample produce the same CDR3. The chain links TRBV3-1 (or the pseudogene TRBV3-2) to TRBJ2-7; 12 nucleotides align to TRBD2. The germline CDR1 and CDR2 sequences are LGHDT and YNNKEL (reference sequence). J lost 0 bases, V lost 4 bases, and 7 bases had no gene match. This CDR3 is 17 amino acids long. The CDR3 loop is CASSPRTSGKSSYEQYF. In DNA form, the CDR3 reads TGTGCCAGCAGCCCACGGACTAGCGGGAAGAGCTCCTACGAGCAGTACTTC.

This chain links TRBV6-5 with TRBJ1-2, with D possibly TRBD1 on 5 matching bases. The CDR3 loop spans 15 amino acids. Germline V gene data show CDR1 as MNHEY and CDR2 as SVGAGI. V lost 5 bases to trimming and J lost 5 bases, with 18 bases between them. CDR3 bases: TGTGCCAGCAGTCAATCGTGGGGCAGTCTATATGGCTACACCTTC. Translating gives CASSQSWGSLYGYTF.

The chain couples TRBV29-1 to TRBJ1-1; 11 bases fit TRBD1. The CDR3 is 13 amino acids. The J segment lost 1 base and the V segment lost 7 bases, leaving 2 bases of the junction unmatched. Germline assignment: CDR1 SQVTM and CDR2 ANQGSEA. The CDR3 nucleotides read TGCAGCGGGACAGGGGGCACGAACACTGAAGCTTTCTTT. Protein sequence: CSGTGGTNTEAFF.

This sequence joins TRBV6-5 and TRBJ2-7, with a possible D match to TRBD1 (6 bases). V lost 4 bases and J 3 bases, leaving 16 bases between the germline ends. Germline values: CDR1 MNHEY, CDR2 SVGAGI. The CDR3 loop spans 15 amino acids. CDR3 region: CASSSPSGTNYEQYF. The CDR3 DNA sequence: TGTGCCAGCAGTTCACCTTCCGGGACAAACTACGAGCAGTACTTC.

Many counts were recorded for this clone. CDR3 sequence reads: CASGGRGANTGELFF. The CDR3 nucleotides are TGTGCCAGCGGCGGGAGAGGCGCGAACACCGGGGAGCTGTTTTTT. The rearrangement links TRBV9 to TRBJ2-2; 7 bases match TRBD2. V shed 7 bases, J shed 0 bases, and the junction held 6 bases outside the gene matches. The CDR3 runs 15 residues. CDR1 SGDLS and CDR2 YYNGEE come from the germline V gene.

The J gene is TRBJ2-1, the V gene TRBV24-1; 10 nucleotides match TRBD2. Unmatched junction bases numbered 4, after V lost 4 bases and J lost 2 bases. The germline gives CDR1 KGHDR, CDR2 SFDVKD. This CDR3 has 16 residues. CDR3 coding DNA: TGTGCCACCAGTGACCCTAGCGGGGGACCCTACAATGAGCAGTTCTTC. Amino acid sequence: CATSDPSGGPYNEQFF.

CDR3 in DNA: TGTGCCAGCAGCCCAAGGACTAGCGGCGTCACCGGGGAGCTGTTTTTT. Protein sequence: CASSPRTSGVTGELFF. The chain couples TRBV9 to TRBJ2-2; 10 nucleotides align to TRBD2. J lost 4 bases, V lost 4 bases, and 7 bases had no gene match. CDR1 and CDR2 from the germline V gene are SGDLS and YYNGEE. This CDR3 comprises 16 residues.

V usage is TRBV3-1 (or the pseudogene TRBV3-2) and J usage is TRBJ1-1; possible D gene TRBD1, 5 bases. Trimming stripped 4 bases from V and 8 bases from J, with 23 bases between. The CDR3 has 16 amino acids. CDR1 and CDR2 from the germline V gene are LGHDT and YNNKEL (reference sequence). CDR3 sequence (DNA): TGTGCCAGCAGCCCCATGGCCGGGGGGGGGACTAAGGAAGCTTTCTTT. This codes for CASSPMAGGGTKEAFF.